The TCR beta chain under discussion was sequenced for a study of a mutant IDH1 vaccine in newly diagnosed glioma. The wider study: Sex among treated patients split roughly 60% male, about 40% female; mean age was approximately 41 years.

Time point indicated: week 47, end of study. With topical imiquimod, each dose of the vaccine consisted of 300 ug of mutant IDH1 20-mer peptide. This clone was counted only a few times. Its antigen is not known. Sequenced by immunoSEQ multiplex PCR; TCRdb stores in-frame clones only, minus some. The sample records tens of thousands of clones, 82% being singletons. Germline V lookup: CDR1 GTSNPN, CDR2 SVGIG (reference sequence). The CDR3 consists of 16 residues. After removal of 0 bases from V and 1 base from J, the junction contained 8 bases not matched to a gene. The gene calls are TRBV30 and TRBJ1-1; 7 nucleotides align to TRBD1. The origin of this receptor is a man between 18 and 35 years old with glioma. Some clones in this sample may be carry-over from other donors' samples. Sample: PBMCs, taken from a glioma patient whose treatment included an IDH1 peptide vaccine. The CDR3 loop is CAWSVSRGTKNTEAFF. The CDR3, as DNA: TGTGCCTGGAGTGTTTCCAGGGGGACGAAGAACACTGAAGCTTTCTTT.